This T cell receptor beta chain is from a study of blood T cell repertoires in COVID-19. Study information: Spain, Italy and the United States supplied samples that represented acute and convalescent COVID-19. T cells, B-cell-depleted T cells, or PBMCs provided the cDNA or gDNA that served as material.

In the study's own analysis: How many nucleated cells were present was estimated from reference gene primer amplification. Libraries were prepared by immunoSEQ multiplex PCR; TCRdb keeps only in-frame clonotypes and omits some of them. V and J calls and clone size are those listed in that table; D and trimming were worked out from the DNA. The sample carries roughly 150,000 clones, approximately 80% recorded once. The CDR3 loop spans 16 amino acids. Trimming at V came to 0 bases and at J to 3 bases, leaving 2 bases not matched to a gene. Looked up from germline, CDR1 is SGDLS and CDR2 is YYNGEE. The sequence was obtained from a woman aged 45-59 years with acute or convalescent COVID-19. The sequenced sample consisted of peripheral blood. The rearrangement uses TRBV9 and TRBJ2-1, with 11 bases lining up with TRBD2. The CDR3, as DNA: TGTGCCAGCAGCGTAGGTGGACTAGCGGGCTACAATGAGCAGTTCTTC. Translation: CASSVGGLAGYNEQFF.